This TCR beta chain is from a study of blood T cell repertoires in COVID-19 (dated by TCRdb to 2018 to 2020). General notes on the study: Samples from collaborators originated in the United States, Italy and Spain and spanned both the acute and convalescent phases of COVID-19. A de-identified subject ID, COVID-19 status, age in years and sex were almost always included in the sample metadata. Samples came from the ongoing ImmuneRACE study (first 160 participants) plus 1,254 subjects from 6 global collaborators. The repertoires were released in a freely available public database meant as a resource for research on the immune response to SARS-CoV-2. The prospective study material was composed of cDNA or gDNA derived from T cells, B-cell-depleted T cells, or PBMCs. Subjects who had been exposed to COVID-19, were actively infected with it, or had recovered from it provided the deeply sampled blood TCRbeta repertoires that made up the dataset. Where available, HLA class I and class II types were obtained from metadata supplied by the sample provider rather than from assay-based typing.

TCRbeta CDR3 regions were amplified from genomic DNA using the immunoSEQ Assay, a bias-controlled multiplex PCR. The paper's processing steps were these. Within the assay, amplification of reference gene primers was used to estimate how many nucleated cells each sample contained. To quantify the absolute abundance of each unique TCRbeta CDR3 rearrangement, sequence reads were collapsed and filtered. For each sample, productive Simpson clonality was calculated by taking the square root of Simpson's diversity index across productive rearrangements. This is the immuneACCESS table as TCRdb keeps it, with only in-frame sequences that have V and J called. A part of the clones is gone; compared with another copy, unresolved V genes explain less than half, and the rest is unexplained. That table furnishes V, J and clone size, whereas the DNA furnished D and trimming. This sample holds 45,000 or so clones; 75% to 90% were observed only once. About 9.2% of the sample lies in the top ten.

Collaborating institutions collected whole blood in K2EDTA tubes following their own protocols. For TCRbeta analysis, collaborator samples were shipped as frozen whole blood, as isolated PBMCs, or as DNA extracted from either sample type. With respect to this clone: Its antigen is not yet known. Base qualities are missing; no much larger clone stands one base away.

CDR1 and CDR2 are read off the germline V gene as SNHLY and FYNNEI. Taken from cysteine to phenylalanine, the CDR3 has 14 residues. The kept DNA is CDR3 alone, 42 bases in frame from the first base. Between the V and J ends, shortened by 4 bases and 7 bases respectively, the junction contains 13 bases. Here is what the overall study found, with its caveats: How much clinical and demographic metadata was included differed by source and by participant, and the metadata was provided uncurated.

The rearrangement joined TRBV2 to TRBJ1-4; the D gene is not confidently resolved. The sample taken for sequencing was peripheral blood. The receptor comes from an elderly woman with active COVID-19. The DNA is TGTGCCAGCAGTGCCGAGCGGGGAAGTGAAAAACTGTTTTTT. Protein translation: CASSAERGSEKLFF.